The clone carrying this T cell receptor beta chain was counted a few times. Its target is not known. A second roughly 6 to 12 cycle PCR used barcoded and J-beta primers. TCRdb re-analysed the 5' RACE reads in MiXCR, keeping a single row per CDR3 protein. The sample holds over 700,000 distinct CDR3 sequences, 53% seen once. This sample was taken from a study of blood T cells in healthy people across ages. Overall study findings and caveats: With unsorted PBMCs, a conclusive comparison of naive versus antigen-experienced cells was not possible.

Germline assignment: CDR1 MDHEN and CDR2 SYDVKM. The CDR3 spans 18 residues. V lost 7 bases to trimming and J lost 0 bases, with 19 bases between them. The rearrangement uses TRBV28 and TRBJ2-6; the D call may be TRBD1 or TRBD2 (6 bases each). The sequencing input was blood. This sequence was found in a man older than 75 in good health. CDR3 DNA: TGTGCCAGCAAACTAGGGGGGAGACGCCGCTCTGGGGCCAACGTCCTGACTTTC. Translation gives CASKLGGRRRSGANVLTF.